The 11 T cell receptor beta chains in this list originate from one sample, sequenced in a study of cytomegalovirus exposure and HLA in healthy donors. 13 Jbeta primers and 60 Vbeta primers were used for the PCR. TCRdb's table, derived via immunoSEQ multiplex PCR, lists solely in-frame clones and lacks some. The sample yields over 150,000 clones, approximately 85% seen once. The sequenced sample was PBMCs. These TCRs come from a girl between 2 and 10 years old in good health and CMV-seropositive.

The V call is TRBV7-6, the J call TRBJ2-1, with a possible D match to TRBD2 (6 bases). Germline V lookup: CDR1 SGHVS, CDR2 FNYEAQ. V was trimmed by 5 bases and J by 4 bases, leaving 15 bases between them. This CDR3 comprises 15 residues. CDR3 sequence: CASSVGAGPYNEQFF. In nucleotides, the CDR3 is TGTGCCAGCAGCGTAGGGGCGGGACCTTACAATGAGCAGTTCTTC.

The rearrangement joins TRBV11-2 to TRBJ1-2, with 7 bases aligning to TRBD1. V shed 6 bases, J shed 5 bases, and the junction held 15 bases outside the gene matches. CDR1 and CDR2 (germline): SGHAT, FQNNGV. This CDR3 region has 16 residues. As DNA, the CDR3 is TGTGCCAGCAGACCCCCGGGACAGAGGTTAGAGTATGGCTACACCTTC. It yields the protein CASRPPGQRLEYGYTF.

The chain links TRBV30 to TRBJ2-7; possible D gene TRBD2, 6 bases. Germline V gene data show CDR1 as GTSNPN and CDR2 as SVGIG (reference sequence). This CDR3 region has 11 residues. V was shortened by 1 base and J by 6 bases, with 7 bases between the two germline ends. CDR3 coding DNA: TGTGCCTGGAGTGGCGGGGCCGAGCAGTACTTC. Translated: CAWSGGAEQYF.

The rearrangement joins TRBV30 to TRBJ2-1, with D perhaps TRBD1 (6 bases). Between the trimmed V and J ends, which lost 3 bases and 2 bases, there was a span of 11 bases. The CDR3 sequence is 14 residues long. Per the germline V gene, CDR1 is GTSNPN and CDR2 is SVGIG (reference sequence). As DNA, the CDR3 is TGTGCCTGGAGAGCAACAGGGACCTACAATGAGCAGTTCTTC. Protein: CAWRATGTYNEQFF. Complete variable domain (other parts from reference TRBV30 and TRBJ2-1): SQTIHQWPATLVQPVGSPLSLECTVEGTSNPNLYWYRQAAGRGLQLLFYSVGIGQISSEVPQNLSASRPQDRQFILSSKKLLLSDSGFYLCAWRATGTYNEQFFGPGTRLTVL.

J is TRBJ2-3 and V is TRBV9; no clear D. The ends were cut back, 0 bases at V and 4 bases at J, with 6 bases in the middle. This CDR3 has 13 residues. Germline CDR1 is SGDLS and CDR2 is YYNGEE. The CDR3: CASSVEIADTQYF. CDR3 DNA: TGTGCCAGCAGCGTAGAAATCGCAGATACGCAGTATTTT. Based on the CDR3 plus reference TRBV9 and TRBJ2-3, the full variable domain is DSGVTQTPKHLITATGQRVTLRCSPRSGDLSVYWYQQSLDQGLQFLIQYYNGEERAKGNILERFSAQQFPDLHSELNLSSLELGDSALYFCASSVEIADTQYFGPGTRLTVL.

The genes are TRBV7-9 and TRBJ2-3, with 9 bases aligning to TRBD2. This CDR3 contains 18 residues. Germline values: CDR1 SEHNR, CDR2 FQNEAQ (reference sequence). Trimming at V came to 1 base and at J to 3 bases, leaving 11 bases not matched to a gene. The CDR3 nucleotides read TGTGCCAGCAGCTTAGGAATTTTGGCTAGCGGGAAGACAGATACGCAGTATTTT. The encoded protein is CASSLGILASGKTDTQYF.

CDR3 sequence reads: CASSQEGYGTVSYEQYF. The CDR3 coding sequence is TGTGCCAGCAGCCAAGAAGGATACGGAACAGTCTCCTACGAGCAGTACTTC. The chain uses TRBV4-2 and TRBJ2-7; D remains ambiguous. The germline V and J ends were trimmed by 0 bases and 0 bases, with 15 bases remaining between them. The germline CDR1 and CDR2 sequences are LGHNA and YNFKEQ. The CDR3 length is 17 residues.

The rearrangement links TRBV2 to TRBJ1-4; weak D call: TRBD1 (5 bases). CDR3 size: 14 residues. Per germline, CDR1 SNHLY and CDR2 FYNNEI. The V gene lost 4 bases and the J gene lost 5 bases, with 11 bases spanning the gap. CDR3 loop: CASSAGGQNEKLFF. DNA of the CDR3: TGTGCCAGCAGTGCCGGCGGACAAAATGAAAAACTGTTTTTT.

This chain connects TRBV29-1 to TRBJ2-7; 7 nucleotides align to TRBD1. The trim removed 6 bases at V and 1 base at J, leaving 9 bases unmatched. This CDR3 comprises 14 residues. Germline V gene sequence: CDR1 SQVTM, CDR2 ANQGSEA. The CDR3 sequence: CSVRAGTASYEQYF. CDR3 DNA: TGCAGCGTCCGGGCCGGGACAGCATCCTACGAGCAGTACTTC.

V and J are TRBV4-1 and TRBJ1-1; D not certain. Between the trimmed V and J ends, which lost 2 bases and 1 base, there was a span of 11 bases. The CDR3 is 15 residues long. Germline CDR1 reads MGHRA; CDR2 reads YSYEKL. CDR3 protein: CASSQTSTGNTEAFF. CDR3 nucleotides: TGCGCCAGCAGCCAAACCTCCACCGGGAACACTGAAGCTTTCTTT.

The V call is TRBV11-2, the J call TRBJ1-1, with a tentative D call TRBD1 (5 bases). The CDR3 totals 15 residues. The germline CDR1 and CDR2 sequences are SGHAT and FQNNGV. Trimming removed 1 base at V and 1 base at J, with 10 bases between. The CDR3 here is CASSLGATANTEAFF. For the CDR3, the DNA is TGTGCCAGCAGCTTAGGGGCGACAGCGAACACTGAAGCTTTCTTT.